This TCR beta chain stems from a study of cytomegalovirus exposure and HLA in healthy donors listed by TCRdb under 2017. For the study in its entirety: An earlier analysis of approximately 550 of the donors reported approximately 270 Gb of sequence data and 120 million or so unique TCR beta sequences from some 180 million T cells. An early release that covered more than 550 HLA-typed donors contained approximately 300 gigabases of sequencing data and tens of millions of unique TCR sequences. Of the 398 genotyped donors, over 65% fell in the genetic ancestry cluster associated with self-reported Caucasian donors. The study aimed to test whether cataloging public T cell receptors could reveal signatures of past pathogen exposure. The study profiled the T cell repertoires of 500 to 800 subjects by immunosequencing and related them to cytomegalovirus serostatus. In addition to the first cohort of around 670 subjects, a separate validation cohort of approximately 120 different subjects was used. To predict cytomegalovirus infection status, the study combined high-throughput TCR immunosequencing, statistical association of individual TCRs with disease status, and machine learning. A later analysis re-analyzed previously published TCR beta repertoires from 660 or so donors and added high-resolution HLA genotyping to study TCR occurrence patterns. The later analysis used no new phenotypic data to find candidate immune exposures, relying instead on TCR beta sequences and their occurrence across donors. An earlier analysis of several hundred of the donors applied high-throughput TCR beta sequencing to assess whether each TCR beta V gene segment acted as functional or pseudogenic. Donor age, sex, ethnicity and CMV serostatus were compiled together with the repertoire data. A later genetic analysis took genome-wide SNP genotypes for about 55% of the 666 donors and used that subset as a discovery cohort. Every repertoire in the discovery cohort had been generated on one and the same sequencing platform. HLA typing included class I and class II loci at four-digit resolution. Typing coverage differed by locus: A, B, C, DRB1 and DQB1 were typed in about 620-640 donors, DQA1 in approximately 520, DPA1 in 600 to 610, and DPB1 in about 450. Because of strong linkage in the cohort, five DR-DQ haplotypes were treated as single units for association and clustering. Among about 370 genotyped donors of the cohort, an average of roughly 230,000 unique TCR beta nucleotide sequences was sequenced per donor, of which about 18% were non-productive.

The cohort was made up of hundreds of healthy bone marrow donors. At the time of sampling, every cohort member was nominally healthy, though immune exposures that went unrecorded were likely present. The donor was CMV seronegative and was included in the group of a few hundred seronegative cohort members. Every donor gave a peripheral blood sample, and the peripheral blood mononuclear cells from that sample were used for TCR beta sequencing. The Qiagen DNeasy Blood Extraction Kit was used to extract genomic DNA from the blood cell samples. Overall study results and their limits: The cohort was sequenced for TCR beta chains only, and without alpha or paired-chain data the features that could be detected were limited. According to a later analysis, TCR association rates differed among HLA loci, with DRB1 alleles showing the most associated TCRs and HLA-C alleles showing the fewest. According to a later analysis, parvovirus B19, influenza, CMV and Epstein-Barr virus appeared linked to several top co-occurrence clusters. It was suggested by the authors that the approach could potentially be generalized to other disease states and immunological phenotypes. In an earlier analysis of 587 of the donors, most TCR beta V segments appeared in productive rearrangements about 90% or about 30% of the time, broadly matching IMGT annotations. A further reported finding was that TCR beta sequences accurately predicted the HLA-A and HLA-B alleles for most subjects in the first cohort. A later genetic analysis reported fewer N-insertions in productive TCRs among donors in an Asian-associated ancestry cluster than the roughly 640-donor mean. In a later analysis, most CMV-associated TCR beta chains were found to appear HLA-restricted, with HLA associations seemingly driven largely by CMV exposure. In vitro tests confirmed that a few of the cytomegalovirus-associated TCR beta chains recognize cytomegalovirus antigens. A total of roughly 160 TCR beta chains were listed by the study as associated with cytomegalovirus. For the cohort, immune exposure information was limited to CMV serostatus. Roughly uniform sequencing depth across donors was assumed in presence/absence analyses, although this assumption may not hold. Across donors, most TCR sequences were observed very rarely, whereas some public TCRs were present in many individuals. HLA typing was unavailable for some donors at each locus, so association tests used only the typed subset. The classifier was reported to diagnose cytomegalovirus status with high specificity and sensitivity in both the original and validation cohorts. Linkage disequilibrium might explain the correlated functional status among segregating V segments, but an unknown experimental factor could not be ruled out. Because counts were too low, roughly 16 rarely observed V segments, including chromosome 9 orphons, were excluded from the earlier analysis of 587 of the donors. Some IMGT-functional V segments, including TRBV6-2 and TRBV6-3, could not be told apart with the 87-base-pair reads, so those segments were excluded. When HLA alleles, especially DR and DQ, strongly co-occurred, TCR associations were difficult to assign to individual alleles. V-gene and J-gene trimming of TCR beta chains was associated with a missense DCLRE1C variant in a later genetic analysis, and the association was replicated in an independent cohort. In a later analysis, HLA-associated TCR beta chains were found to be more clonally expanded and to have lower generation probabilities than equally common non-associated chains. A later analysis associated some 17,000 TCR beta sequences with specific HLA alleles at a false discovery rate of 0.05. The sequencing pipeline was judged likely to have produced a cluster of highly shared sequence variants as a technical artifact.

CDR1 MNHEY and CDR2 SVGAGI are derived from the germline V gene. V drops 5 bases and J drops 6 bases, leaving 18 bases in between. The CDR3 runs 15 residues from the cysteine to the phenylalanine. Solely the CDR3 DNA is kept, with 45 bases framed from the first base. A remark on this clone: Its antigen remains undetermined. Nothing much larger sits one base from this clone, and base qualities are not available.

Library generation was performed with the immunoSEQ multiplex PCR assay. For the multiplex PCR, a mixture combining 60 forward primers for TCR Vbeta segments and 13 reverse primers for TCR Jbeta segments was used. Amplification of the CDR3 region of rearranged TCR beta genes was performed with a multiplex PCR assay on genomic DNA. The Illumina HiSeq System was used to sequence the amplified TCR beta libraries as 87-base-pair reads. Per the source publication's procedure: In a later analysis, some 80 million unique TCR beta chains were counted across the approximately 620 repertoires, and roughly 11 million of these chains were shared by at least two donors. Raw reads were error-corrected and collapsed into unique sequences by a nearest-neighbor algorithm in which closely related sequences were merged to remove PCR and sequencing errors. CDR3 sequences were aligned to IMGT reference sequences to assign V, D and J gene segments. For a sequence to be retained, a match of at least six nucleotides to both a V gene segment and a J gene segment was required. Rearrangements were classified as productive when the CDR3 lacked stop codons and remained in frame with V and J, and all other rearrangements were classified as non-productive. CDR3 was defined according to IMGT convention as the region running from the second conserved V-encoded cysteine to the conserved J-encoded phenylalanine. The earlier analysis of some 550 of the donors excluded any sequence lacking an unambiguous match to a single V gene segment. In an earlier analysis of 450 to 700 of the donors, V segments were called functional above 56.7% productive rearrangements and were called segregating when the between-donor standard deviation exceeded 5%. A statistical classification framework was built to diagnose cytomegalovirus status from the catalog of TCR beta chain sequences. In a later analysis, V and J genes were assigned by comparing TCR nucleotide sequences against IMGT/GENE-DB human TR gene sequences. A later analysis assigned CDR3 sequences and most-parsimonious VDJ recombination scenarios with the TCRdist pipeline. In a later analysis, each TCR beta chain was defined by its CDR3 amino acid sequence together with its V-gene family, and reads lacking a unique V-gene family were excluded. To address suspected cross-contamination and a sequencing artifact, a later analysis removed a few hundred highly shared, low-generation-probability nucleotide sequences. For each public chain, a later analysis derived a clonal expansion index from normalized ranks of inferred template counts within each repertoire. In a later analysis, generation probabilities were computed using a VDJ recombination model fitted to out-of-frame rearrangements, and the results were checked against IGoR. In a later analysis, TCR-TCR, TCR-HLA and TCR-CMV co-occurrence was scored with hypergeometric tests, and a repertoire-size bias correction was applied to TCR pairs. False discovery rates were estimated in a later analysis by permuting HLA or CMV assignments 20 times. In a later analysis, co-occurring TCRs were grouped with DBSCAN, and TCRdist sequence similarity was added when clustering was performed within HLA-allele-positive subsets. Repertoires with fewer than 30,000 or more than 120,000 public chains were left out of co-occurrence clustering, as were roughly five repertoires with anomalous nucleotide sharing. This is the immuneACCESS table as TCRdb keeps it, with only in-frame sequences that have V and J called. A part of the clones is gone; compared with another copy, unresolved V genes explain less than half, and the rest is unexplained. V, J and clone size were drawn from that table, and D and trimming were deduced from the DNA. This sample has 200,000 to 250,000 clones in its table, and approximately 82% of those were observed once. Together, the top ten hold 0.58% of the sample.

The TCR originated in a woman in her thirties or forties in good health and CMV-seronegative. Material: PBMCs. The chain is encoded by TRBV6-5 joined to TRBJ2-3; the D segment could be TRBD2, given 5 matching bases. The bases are TGTGCCAGCAGTCCGCGACCTTCCCGGAGGGATACGCAGTATTTT. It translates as CASSPRPSRRDTQYF.